These 18 T cell receptor beta chains were sequenced from one sample in a study of CD8 T cells in ankylosing spondylitis. Points from the study as a whole: Seven to nine highly homologous variants formed a TCR beta motif that appeared characteristic of ankylosing spondylitis blood.

What these receptors recognize is not known. TCRdb reprocessed the 5' RACE reads via MiXCR and lists one record per CDR3 protein. The sample holds about 750,000 distinct CDR3 sequences, about 20% seen once. The sequenced material came from blood, either unsorted or a sorted T cell fraction (not recorded which). The source of these receptors is a male donor with ankylosing spondylitis.

The chain employs TRBV29-1 and TRBJ2-5, with D hard to call. Germline V gene data show CDR1 as SQVTM and CDR2 as ANQGSEA. V lost 4 bases and J lost 2, with 20 bases in between. This CDR3 contains 16 residues. The CDR3: CSVVFHTSKEQETQYF. In DNA, the CDR3 is TGCAGCGTTGTCTTCCACACCTCAAAAGAACAAGAGACCCAGTACTTC.

The sample holds a few counts of this clonotype. J is TRBJ2-1 and V is TRBV20-1; no reliable D call. V was cut by 2 bases and J by 0 bases, with 20 bases left in between. Per germline, CDR1 DFQATT and CDR2 SNEGSKA (reference sequence). The CDR3 consists of 18 residues. The CDR3 sequence is CSARLENKWVSSYNEQFF. The DNA of the CDR3 is TGCAGTGCTAGATTAGAGAATAAGTGGGTAAGCTCCTACAATGAGCAGTTCTTC.

This clonotype has just a few counts. The rearrangement joins TRBV7-9 to TRBJ2-5, with D maybe TRBD2 (7 bases). The CDR3 consists of 16 residues. V lost 4 bases and J 2 bases, leaving 17 bases between the germline ends. Germline V gene data show CDR1 as SEHNR and CDR2 as FQNEAQ (reference sequence). The CDR3 coding sequence is TGTGCCAGCAGCTACCAAAGGGGGGGCCATCAAGAGACCCAGTACTTC. Residues: CASSYQRGGHQETQYF. The whole variable domain, filled in from reference TRBV7-9 and TRBJ2-5, reads DTGVSQNPRHKITKRGQNVTFRCDPISEHNRLYWYRQTLGQGPEFLTYFQNEAQLEKSRLLSDRFSAERPKGSFSTLEIQRTEQGDSAMYLCASSYQRGGHQETQYFGPGTRLLVL.

In this sample, this clonotype turned up once. This rearrangement joins TRBV4-3 to TRBJ1-2; TRBD1 matches 7 bases. The CDR3 extends over 18 amino acids. Trimming took 0 bases from V and 1 from J; bases not matched to a gene: 11. Germline assignment: CDR1 LGHNA and CDR2 YSLEER. CDR3 region: CASSQERAWTGNNYGYTF. As DNA, the CDR3 is TGCGCCAGCAGCCAAGAAAGGGCCTGGACAGGAAATAACTATGGCTACACCTTC.

This rearrangement joins TRBV29-1 to TRBJ2-7; D possibly corresponds to TRBD2 (6 bases). Germline CDR1 is SQVTM and CDR2 is ANQGSEA. The CDR3 runs 14 residues. V gave up 7 bases and J gave up 7 bases, with 23 bases separating them. The CDR3 loop is CSAVRGALGEEQYF. Written as DNA, the CDR3 is TGCAGCGCCGTGCGCGGGGCCCTCGGTGAGGAGCAGTACTTC.

This clonotype appeared a few times. The V and J genes are TRBV6-2 or TRBV6-3 and TRBJ1-5; D is perhaps TRBD1 (6 bases). The CDR3 length is 12 residues. V lost 3 bases and J 11 bases, leaving 11 bases between the germline ends. Germline CDR1 is MNHEY and CDR2 is SVGEGT. The CDR3 loop is CASSYRGLTQHF. Written as DNA, the CDR3 is TGTGCCAGCAGTTATCGGGGGCTTACCCAGCATTTT.

This clonotype was observed a handful of times. This chain's CDR3 is CASRGQGRSGNTIYF. In DNA, the CDR3 is TGTGCCAGCAGGGGACAGGGAAGGTCTGGAAACACCATATATTTT. The rearrangement joins TRBV6-1 to TRBJ1-3; 9 bases map to TRBD1. V shed 6 bases, J shed 1 base, and the junction held 4 bases outside the gene matches. Germline assignment: CDR1 MNHNS and CDR2 SASEGT. This CDR3 is 15 amino acids long.

This chain joins TRBV4-3 and TRBJ2-1, with TRBD2 matching 7 bases. The V and J ends lost 0 bases and 7 bases, in that order; junction bases with no gene match: 12. The CDR3 has 17 amino acids. CDR1 LGHNA and CDR2 YSLEER come from the germline V gene. CDR3: CASSQDRSAGAGNEQFF. The DNA for the CDR3 is TGCGCCAGCAGCCAAGATCGGTCGGCGGGAGCGGGAAATGAGCAGTTCTTC.

The rearrangement links TRBV5-5 to TRBJ2-5, with D perhaps TRBD1 (6 bases). Germline V CDR1 and CDR2: SGHKS, YYEKEE (reference sequence). The CDR3 has 14 residues. V shed 2 bases and J shed 1 base, with 9 bases lying between them. Written as DNA, the CDR3 is TGTGCCAGCAGCTTAATCAGGGGCCAAGAGACCCAGTACTTC. This translates into CASSLIRGQETQYF.

This clonotype was counted a few times. The V gene is TRBV20-1, the J gene TRBJ1-5; no clear D. V gave up 0 bases and J gave up 4 bases, with 10 bases separating them. Germline V lookup: CDR1 DFQATT, CDR2 SNEGSKA (reference sequence). CDR3 size: 14 residues. CDR3 DNA: TGCAGTGCTAGAGATAGGGTGGCAAATCAGCCCCAGCATTTT. Protein sequence: CSARDRVANQPQHF.

V and J are TRBV7-2 and TRBJ2-1; D is unclear. V dropped 5 bases and J dropped 0 bases, with 11 bases sitting between them. Germline V gives CDR1 SGHTA, CDR2 FQGNSA. The CDR3 runs 15 residues. CDR3 nucleotide sequence: TGTGCCAGCAGCGCAACGTATTACTCCTACAATGAGCAGTTCTTC. Protein product: CASSATYYSYNEQFF.

V and J are TRBV29-1 and TRBJ2-2, with D perhaps matching TRBD1 (6 bases). The CDR3 length is 13 residues. Germline values: CDR1 SQVTM, CDR2 ANQGSEA. Trimming removed 7 bases from V and 4 bases from J, with 13 bases in between. In DNA, the CDR3 is TGCAGCGCAACAGGGCTCTTCACCGGGGAGCTGTTTTTT. Protein product: CSATGLFTGELFF.

The chain links TRBV9 to TRBJ2-5; no reliable D call. CDR1 SGDLS and CDR2 YYNGEE come from the germline V gene. The CDR3 consists of 15 residues. Trimming shortened V by 4 bases and J by 0 bases, and 13 bases separated the two germline ends. The CDR3 DNA follows: TGTGCCAGCAGCCCCTATGGTGGCAACCAAGAGACCCAGTACTTC. Its protein product is CASSPYGGNQETQYF.

The chain joins TRBV3-1 to TRBJ2-3; 12 bases align to TRBD2. Germline V gene lookup returns CDR1 LGHDT and CDR2 YNNKEL (reference sequence). Trimming took 4 bases from V and 4 from J; bases not matched to a gene: 12. The CDR3 covers 18 residues. The CDR3: CASSPVLAGGGRADTQYF. The DNA for the CDR3 is TGTGCCAGCAGCCCCGTACTAGCGGGAGGAGGTAGGGCAGATACGCAGTATTTT.

The chain recombines TRBV7-8 with TRBJ1-3; tentative D call: TRBD1 (5 bases). The CDR3 is 16 amino acids. V shed 1 base and J shed 0 bases, with 10 bases lying between them. Germline CDR1 and CDR2: SGHVS and FQNEAQ. CDR3 amino acids: CASSLGQLFSGNTIYF. DNA for the CDR3: TGTGCCAGCAGCTTAGGACAGCTATTCTCTGGAAACACCATATATTTT.

This clonotype turned up a few times. This sequence joins TRBV6-5 and TRBJ1-2; D ambiguous. Germline-derived CDR1 and CDR2 are MNHEY and SVGAGI. V dropped 0 bases and J dropped 0 bases, with 11 bases sitting between them. The CDR3 length is 16 residues. The CDR3 DNA follows: TGTGCCAGCAGTTACTCTGGAGGAGGAACTAACTATGGCTACACCTTC. Translating it yields CASSYSGGGTNYGYTF.

The table lists this clonotype with a few counts. The chain links TRBV5-1 to TRBJ2-1, with 8 bases lining up with TRBD2. Germline CDR1 reads SGHRS; CDR2 reads YFSETQ. V was pared by 5 bases and J by 3 bases, with 7 bases of the junction left unmatched. The CDR3 totals 15 residues. The CDR3 DNA reads as TGCGCCAGCAGTAGAGCGGGGGCATACTACAATGAGCAGTTCTTC. It is translated as CASSRAGAYYNEQFF.

The J gene is TRBJ2-2, the V gene TRBV5-1; D not resolved. CDR1 and CDR2 (germline): SGHRS, YFSETQ. The CDR3 consists of 14 residues. Trimming stripped 0 bases from V and 7 bases from J, with 10 bases between. This CDR3 is CASSLDRAGGELFF. Here the CDR3 DNA reads TGCGCCAGCAGCTTGGATAGGGCTGGCGGGGAGCTGTTTTTT.